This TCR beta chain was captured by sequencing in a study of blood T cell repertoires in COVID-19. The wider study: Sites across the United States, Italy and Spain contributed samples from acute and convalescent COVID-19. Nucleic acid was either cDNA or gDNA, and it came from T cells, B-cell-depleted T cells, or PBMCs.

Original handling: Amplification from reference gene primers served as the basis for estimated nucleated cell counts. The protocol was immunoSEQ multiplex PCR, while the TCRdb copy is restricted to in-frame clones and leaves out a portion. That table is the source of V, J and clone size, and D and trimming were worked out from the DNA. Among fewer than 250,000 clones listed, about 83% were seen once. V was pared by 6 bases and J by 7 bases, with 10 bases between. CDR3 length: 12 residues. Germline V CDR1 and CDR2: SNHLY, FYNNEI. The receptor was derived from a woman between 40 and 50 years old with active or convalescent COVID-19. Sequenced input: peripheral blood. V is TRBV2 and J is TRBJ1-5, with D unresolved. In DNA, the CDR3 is TGTGCCAGCAGAAAGGGAGTCCAGCCCCAGCATTTT. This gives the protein CASRKGVQPQHF.